Listed here are 19 T cell receptor beta chains from one sample, sequenced in a study of shared T cell receptors in the human thymus. Assay used: immunoSEQ multiplex PCR; TCRdb lists only in-frame clones, some missing. The table lists roughly 710,000 clones, roughly 85% of them singletons. This same sample was also taken into another study, of human thymus T cells.

Sequencing was performed on thymocytes. These receptors were taken from a girl less than two years old with a congenital heart defect.

There are a few counts of this clone. The V and J genes are TRBV6-4 and TRBJ2-1, with 8 bases lining up with TRBD1. V dropped 2 bases and J dropped 5; count of bases not matched to a gene: 5. The CDR3 runs 15 residues. Looked up from germline, CDR1 is MRHNA and CDR2 is SNTAGT. This chain's CDR3 is CASSDQDRDNNEQFF. In DNA form, the CDR3 reads TGTGCCAGCAGTGACCAGGACAGGGATAACAATGAGCAGTTCTTC.

The chain uses TRBV10-3 and TRBJ1-4; TRBD1 matches 10 bases. Trimming took 2 bases from V and 3 from J; bases not matched to a gene: 18. Germline CDR1 and CDR2: ENHRY and SYGVKD. This CDR3 has 21 amino acids. CDR3 sequence: CAISEPPNNWTGGMPNEKLFF. Here the CDR3 DNA reads TGTGCCATCAGTGAGCCACCAAATAACTGGACAGGGGGTATGCCTAATGAAAAACTGTTTTTT.

The chain combines TRBV6-1 with TRBJ2-5, with D possibly matching TRBD1 (6 bases). Between the trimmed V and J ends, which lost 0 bases and 11 bases, there was a span of 28 bases. This CDR3 region has 18 residues. Germline loops: CDR1 MNHNS, CDR2 SASEGT. In DNA form, the CDR3 reads TGTGCCAGCAGTGAAGCGAAGGGGCTTCCGGACAGACCTCTGGAGCAGTACTTC. This sequence encodes CASSEAKGLPDRPLEQYF.

The chain has TRBV18 and TRBJ1-1; 11 nucleotides match TRBD1. CDR1 and CDR2 (germline): KGHSH, LQKENI. The CDR3 covers 20 residues. With V trimmed by 3 bases and J by 7 bases, 22 bases remained unmatched. This chain's CDR3 is CASSPDSRDRGDRKDREAFF. CDR3 DNA: TGTGCCAGCTCACCGGATTCCCGGGACAGGGGGGATCGGAAGGACCGTGAAGCTTTCTTT. Filled out from reference TRBV18 and TRBJ1-1, the complete variable domain reads NAGVMQNPRHLVRRRGQEARLRCSPMKGHSHVYWYRQLPEEGLKFMVYLQKENIIDESGMPKERFSAEFPKEGPSILRIQQVVRGDSAAYFCASSPDSRDRGDRKDREAFFGQGTRLTVV.

The chain couples TRBV6-1 to TRBJ1-4; tentatively, D is TRBD1 (5 bases). The germline V and J ends were trimmed by 4 bases and 6 bases, with 18 bases remaining between them. This CDR3 has 16 residues. Germline V gives CDR1 MNHNS, CDR2 SASEGT. This CDR3 is CASSAPDSQPHEKLFF. The CDR3 coding sequence is TGTGCCAGCAGTGCACCAGACAGCCAGCCTCATGAAAAACTGTTTTTT.

This chain links TRBV6-1 with TRBJ1-1; D unclear. The germline gives CDR1 MNHNS, CDR2 SASEGT. V was clipped by 10 bases and J by 7 bases, with 10 bases between them. This CDR3 contains 10 residues. Written as DNA, the CDR3 is TGTGCCATCCGGACTGTTGAAGCTTTCTTT. Translation gives CAIRTVEAFF.

The rearrangement joins TRBV5-1 to TRBJ2-7, with TRBD1 as a possible D gene (5 bases). This CDR3 is 15 amino acids long. The V end was cut by 0 bases, the J end by 3 bases, with 13 bases between. Germline V lookup: CDR1 SGHRS, CDR2 YFSETQ. CDR3 sequence: CASSLGRERDYEQYF. The CDR3, as DNA: TGCGCCAGCAGCTTGGGCAGGGAAAGGGACTACGAGCAGTACTTC.

A word on this clone: The junction departs from germline at one end; a sequencing error may be responsible. This chain connects TRBV5-6 to TRBJ1-6; no firm D call. The V gene's germline CDR1 is SGHDT and CDR2 YYEEEE. The CDR3 has 17 residues. The CDR3 reads CANSLVGYADFSSPLHF. CDR3 nucleotides: TGTGCCAACAGCTTGGTTGGATACGCGGACTTTAGTTCACCCCTCCACTTT.

The chain joins TRBV14 to TRBJ2-5; tentatively, D is TRBD1 (5 bases). V was pared by 5 bases and J by 3 bases, with 16 bases between. The CDR3 loop spans 15 amino acids. Germline V gives CDR1 SGHDN, CDR2 FVKESK. CDR3 DNA sequence: TGTGCCAGCAGCAGGTTTGGCAGGGATGAAGAGACCCAGTACTTC. Translated, it gives CASSRFGRDEETQYF.

V and J are TRBV7-2 and TRBJ2-3; D not certain. The germline V gene has CDR1 SGHTA and CDR2 FQGNSA. V lost 5 bases and J lost 6, with 9 bases in between. There are 12 residues in the CDR3. Here the CDR3 DNA reads TGTGCCAGCAGCCCCTGCGAGGATACGCAGTATTTT. It encodes CASSPCEDTQYF.

The V gene is TRBV27, the J gene TRBJ1-2, with 7 bases that match TRBD1. This CDR3 region has 20 residues. Germline V gene lookup returns CDR1 MNHEY and CDR2 SMNVEV (reference sequence). J gave up 8 bases and V 2 bases, and 26 bases lay outside the gene matches. The CDR3 loop is CASSLTPRQGEAPWEAGYTF. CDR3 coding DNA: TGTGCCAGCAGTTTAACCCCTCGACAGGGAGAAGCCCCGTGGGAAGCGGGCTACACCTTC.

The chain employs TRBV5-8 and TRBJ2-7; maybe TRBD1 (6 bases). Trimming left V 5 bases short and J 6 bases short, with 24 bases between. There are 16 residues in the CDR3. Germline lookup yields CDR1 SGHTS and CDR2 YDEGEE. CDR3 in amino acids: CASSRIPGTLGREQYF. In DNA form, the CDR3 reads TGTGCCAGCAGTCGGATACCCGGGACACTGGGGCGCGAGCAGTACTTC.

The rearrangement joins TRBV6-5 to TRBJ1-6; D gene unclear. The CDR3 has 14 amino acids. The germline CDR1 and CDR2 sequences are MNHEY and SVGAGI. Trimming shortened V by 6 bases and J by 7 bases, and 13 bases separated the two germline ends. The CDR3 protein is CASRPGELNSPLHF. CDR3 nucleotide sequence: TGTGCCAGCAGGCCGGGAGAACTAAATTCACCCCTCCACTTT.

The genes are TRBV27 and TRBJ1-2, with TRBD1 matching 8 bases. CDR1 and CDR2 from the germline V gene are MNHEY and SMNVEV (reference sequence). The CDR3 extends over 15 amino acids. Unmatched junction bases numbered 7, after V lost 5 bases and J lost 2 bases. CDR3 sequence reads: CASSQRTGSNYGYTF. CDR3 nucleotide sequence: TGTGCCAGCAGTCAACGGACAGGGTCGAACTATGGCTACACCTTC.

V gene TRBV5-6 combines with J gene TRBJ1-2; D unresolved. The CDR3 has 17 residues. The germline V and J ends were trimmed by 0 bases and 8 bases, with 23 bases remaining between them. CDR1 and CDR2 (germline): SGHDT, YYEEEE. The CDR3 protein is CASSLAWPGLLQIGYTF. The CDR3 coding sequence is TGTGCCAGCAGCTTGGCCTGGCCAGGTCTGCTTCAGATAGGCTACACCTTC. The whole variable domain, remainder taken from reference TRBV5-6 and TRBJ1-2, is DAGVTQSPTHLIKTRGQQVTLRCSPKSGHDTVSWYQQALGQGPQFIFQYYEEEERQRGNFPDRFSGHQFPNYSSELNVNALLLGDSALYLCASSLAWPGLLQIGYTFGSGTRLTVV.

The CDR3 loop is CASSQEVRGGSYNEQFF. CDR3 coding DNA: TGCGCCAGCAGCCAAGAGGTGCGGGGGGGCTCCTACAATGAGCAGTTCTTC. V gene TRBV4-1 combines with J gene TRBJ2-1; 9 bases match TRBD2. The V gene's germline CDR1 is MGHRA and CDR2 YSYEKL. This CDR3 comprises 17 residues. J was trimmed by 0 bases and V by 0 bases; bases with no gene match: 3.

This clone was observed once. This chain links TRBV6-1 with TRBJ1-1, with a weak D call TRBD1 (5 bases). This CDR3 is 16 amino acids long. The V gene's germline CDR1 is MNHNS and CDR2 SASEGT. V was pared by 2 bases and J by 0 bases, with 13 bases between. CDR3 sequence: CASSESFRQMNTEAFF. Here the CDR3 DNA reads TGTGCCAGCAGTGAATCGTTCCGACAGATGAACACTGAAGCTTTCTTT.

In regard to this clone: A read error may produce the germline difference seen at one junction end. The chain recombines TRBV6-1 with TRBJ2-3, with D possibly being TRBD1 (7 bases). The CDR3 is made up of 15 amino acids. The germline gives CDR1 MNHNS, CDR2 SASEGT. This CDR3 is CASSEVQGGTDMQYF. The CDR3, as DNA: TGTGCCAGCAGTGAAGTTCAGGGGGGCACAGATATGCAGTATTTT.

This chain links TRBV5-1 with TRBJ2-7; 12 bases are a match to TRBD1. Germline CDR1 SGHRS, CDR2 YFSETQ. This CDR3 comprises 14 residues. J lost 5 bases, V lost 4 bases, and 4 bases had no gene match. The CDR3, as DNA: TGCGCCAGCAGCCTCCGGGACAGGGGGCACGAGCAGTACTTC. Translating gives CASSLRDRGHEQYF. The full variable domain, completed using reference TRBV5-1 and TRBJ2-7, is KAGVTQTPRYLIKTRGQQVTLSCSPISGHRSVSWYQQTPGQGLQFLFEYFSETQRNKGNFPGRFSGRQFSNSRSEMNVSTLELGDSALYLCASSLRDRGHEQYFGPGTRLTVT.